This T cell receptor (beta chain) originates from a study of T cell changes during pregnancy in multiple sclerosis. This CDR3 comprises 13 residues. CDR1 and CDR2 (germline): SGDLS, YYNGEE. V was pared by 4 bases and J by 3 bases, with 9 bases between. TCRdb's copy holds only in-frame clones and misses some; the assay was immunoSEQ multiplex PCR. The table has roughly 49,000 clones, 92% seen once; the top ten hold 0.37%. The receptor was derived from a female donor in good health, enrolled as a control in a pregnancy study. The input for sequencing was CD4+ T cells from peripheral blood mononuclear cells, taken in the second trimester of pregnancy. The chain combines TRBV9 with TRBJ2-3, with D perhaps TRBD1 (6 bases). The chain's CDR3 is CASSRGGTDTQYF. The CDR3 nucleotides read TGTGCCAGCAGCCGAGGGGGAACAGATACGCAGTATTTT.